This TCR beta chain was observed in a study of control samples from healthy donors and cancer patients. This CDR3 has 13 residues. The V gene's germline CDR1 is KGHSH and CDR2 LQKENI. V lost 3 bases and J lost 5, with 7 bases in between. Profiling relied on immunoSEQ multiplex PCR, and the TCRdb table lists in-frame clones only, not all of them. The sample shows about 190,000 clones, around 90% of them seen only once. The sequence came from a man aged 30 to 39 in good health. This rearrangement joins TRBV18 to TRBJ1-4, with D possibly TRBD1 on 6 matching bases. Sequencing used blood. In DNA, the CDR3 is TGTGCCAGCTCACCTGGGACAAATGAAAAACTGTTTTTT. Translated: CASSPGTNEKLFF.